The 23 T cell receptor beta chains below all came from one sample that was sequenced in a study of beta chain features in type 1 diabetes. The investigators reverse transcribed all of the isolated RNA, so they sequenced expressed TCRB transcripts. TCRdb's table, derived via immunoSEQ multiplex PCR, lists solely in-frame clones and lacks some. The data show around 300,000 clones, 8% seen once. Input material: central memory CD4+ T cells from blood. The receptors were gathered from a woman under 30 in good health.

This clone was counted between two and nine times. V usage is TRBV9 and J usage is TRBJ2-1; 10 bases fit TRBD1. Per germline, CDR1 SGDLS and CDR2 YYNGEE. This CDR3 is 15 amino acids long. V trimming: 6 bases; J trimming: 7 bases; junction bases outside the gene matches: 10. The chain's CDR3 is CASTSGTGEVNEQFF. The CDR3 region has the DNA TGTGCCAGCACCTCCGGGACAGGGGAAGTTAATGAGCAGTTCTTC.

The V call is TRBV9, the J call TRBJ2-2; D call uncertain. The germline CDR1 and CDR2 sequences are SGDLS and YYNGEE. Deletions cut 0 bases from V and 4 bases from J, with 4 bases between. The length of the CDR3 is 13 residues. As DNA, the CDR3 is TGTGCCAGCAGCGTAGCTATCACCGGGGAGCTGTTTTTT. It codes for CASSVAITGELFF.

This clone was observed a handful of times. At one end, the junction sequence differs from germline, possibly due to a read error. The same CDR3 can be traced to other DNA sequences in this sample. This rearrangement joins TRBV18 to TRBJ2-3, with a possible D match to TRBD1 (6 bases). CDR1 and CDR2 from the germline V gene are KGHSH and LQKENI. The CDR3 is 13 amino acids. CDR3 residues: CASSPPGADTQYF. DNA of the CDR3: TGTGCCAGCTCACCACCGGGGGCAGACACGCAGTATTTT.

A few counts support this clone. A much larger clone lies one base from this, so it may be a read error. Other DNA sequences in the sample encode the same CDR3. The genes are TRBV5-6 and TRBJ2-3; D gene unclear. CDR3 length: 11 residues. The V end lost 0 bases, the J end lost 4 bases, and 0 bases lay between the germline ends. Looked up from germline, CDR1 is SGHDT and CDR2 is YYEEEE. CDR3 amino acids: CASSLADTQYF. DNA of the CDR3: TGTGCCAGCAGCTTGGCAGATACGCAGTATTTT.

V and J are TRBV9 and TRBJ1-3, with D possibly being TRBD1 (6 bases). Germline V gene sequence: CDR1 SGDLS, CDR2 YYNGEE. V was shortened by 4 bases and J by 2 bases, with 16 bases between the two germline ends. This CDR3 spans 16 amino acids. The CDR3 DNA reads TGTGCCAGCAGCCTTTCCGCCGGGACAACTGGAAACACCATATATTTT. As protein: CASSLSAGTTGNTIYF.

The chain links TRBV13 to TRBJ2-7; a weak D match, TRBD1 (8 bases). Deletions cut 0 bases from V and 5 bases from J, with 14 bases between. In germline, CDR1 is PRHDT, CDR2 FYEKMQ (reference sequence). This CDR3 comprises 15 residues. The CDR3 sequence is CASSLGQGGSDEQYF. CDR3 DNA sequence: TGTGCCAGCAGCTTAGGACAGGGGGGGTCCGACGAGCAGTACTTC.

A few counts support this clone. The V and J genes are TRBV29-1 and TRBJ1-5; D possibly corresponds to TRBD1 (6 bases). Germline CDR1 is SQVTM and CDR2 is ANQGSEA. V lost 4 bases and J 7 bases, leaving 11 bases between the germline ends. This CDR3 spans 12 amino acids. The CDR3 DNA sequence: TGCAGCGTTGCTGGGGGCGGGCAGCCCCAGCATTTT. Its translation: CSVAGGGQPQHF.

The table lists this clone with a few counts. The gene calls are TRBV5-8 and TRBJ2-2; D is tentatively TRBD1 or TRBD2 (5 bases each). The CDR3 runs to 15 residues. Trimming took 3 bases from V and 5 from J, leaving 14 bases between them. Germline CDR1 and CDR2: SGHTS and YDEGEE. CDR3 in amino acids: CASSWMGTGTGELFF. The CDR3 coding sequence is TGTGCCAGCAGCTGGATGGGGACGGGAACCGGGGAGCTGTTTTTT. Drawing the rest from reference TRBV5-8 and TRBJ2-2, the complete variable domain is EAGVTQSPTHLIKTRGQQATLRCSPISGHTSVYWYQQALGLGLQFLLWYDEGEERNRGNFPPRFSGRQFPNYSSELNVNALELEDSALYLCASSWMGTGTGELFFGEGSRLTVL.

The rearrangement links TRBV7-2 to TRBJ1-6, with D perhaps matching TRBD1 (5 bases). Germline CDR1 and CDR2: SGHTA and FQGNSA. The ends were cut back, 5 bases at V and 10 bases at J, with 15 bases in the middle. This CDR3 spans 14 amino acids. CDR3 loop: CASSLSQGGSPLHF. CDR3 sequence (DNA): TGTGCCAGCAGCCTGAGTCAGGGCGGATCACCCCTCCACTTT. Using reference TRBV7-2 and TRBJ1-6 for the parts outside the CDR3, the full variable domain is GAGVSQSPSNKVTEKGKDVELRCDPISGHTALYWYRQSLGQGLEFLIYFQGNSAPDKSGLPSDRFSAERTGGSVSTLTIQRTQQEDSAVYLCASSLSQGGSPLHFGNGTRLTVT.

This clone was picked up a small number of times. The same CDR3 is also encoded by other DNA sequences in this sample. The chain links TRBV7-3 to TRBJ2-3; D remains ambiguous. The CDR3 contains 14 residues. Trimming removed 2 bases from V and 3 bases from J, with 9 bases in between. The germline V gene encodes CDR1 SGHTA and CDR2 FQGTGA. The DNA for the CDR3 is TGTGCCAGCAGCTTATATTCTGGGACAGATACGCAGTATTTT. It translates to CASSLYSGTDTQYF.

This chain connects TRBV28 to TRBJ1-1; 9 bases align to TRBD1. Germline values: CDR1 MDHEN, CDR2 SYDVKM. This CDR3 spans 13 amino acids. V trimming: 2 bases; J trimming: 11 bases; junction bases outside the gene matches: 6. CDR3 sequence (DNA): TGTGCCAGCAGTTTAGGGGGACAGGGAGTGGCTTTCTTT. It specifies CASSLGGQGVAFF.

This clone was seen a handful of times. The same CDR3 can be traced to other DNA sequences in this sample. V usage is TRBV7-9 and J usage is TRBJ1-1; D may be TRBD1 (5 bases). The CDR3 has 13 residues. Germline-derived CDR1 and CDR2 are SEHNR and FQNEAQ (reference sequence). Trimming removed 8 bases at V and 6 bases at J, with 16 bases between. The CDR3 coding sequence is TGTGCCAGCCAGAAGGGGTTTTTAGCTGAAGCTTTCTTT. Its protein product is CASQKGFLAEAFF.

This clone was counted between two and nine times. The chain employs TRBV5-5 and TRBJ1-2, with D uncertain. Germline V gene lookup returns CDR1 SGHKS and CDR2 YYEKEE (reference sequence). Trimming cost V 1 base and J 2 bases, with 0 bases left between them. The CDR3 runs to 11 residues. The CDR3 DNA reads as TGTGCCAGCAGCTTGAACTATGGCTACACCTTC. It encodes CASSLNYGYTF.

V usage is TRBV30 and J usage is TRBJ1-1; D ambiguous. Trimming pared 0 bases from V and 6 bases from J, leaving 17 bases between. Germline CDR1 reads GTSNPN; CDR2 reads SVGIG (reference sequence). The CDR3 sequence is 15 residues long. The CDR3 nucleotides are TGTGCCTGGAGTGTACGAGGGAGTAAAGTTGCTGAAGCTTTCTTT. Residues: CAWSVRGSKVAEAFF.

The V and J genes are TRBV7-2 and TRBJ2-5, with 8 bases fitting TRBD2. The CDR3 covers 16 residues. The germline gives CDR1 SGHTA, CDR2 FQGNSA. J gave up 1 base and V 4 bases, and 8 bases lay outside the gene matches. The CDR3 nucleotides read TGTGCCAGCAGCTCCCTGACACTAGCGGTCCAAGAGACCCAGTACTTC. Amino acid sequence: CASSSLTLAVQETQYF.

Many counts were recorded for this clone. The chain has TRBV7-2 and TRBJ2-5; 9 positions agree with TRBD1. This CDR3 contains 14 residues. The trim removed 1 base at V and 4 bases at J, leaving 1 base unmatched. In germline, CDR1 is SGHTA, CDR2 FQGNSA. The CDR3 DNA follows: TGTGCCAGCAGCTTAGACAGGGGGCGAGAGACCCAGTACTTC. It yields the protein CASSLDRGRETQYF.

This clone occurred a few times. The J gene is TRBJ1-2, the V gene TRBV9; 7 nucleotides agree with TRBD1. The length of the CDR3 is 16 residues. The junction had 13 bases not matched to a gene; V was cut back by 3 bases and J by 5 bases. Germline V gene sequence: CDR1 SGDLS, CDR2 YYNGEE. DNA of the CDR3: TGTGCCAGCAGCGCCGGGACAGCCCTTGACCCATATGGCTACACCTTC. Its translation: CASSAGTALDPYGYTF.

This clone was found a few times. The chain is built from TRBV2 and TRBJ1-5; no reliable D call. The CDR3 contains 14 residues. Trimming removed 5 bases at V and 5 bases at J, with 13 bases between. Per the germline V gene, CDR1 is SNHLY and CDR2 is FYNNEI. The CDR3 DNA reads TGTGCCAGCAGTCCGGGAGGAACGTATCAGCCCCAGCATTTT. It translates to CASSPGGTYQPQHF.

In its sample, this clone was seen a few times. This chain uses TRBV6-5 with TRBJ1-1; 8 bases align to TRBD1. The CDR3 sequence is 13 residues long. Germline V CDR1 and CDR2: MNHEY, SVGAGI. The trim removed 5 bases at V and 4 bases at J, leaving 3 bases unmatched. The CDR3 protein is CASSAQGATEAFF. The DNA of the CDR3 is TGTGCCAGCAGTGCCCAGGGGGCCACTGAAGCTTTCTTT.

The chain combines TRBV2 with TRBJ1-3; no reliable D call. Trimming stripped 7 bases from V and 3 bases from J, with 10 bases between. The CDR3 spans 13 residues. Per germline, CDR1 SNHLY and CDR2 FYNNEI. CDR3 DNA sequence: TGTGCCAGCATGATACAACTTGGAAACACCATATATTTT. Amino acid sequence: CASMIQLGNTIYF.

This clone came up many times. The CDR3 DNA reads TGCAGCTACTGCGATAGCGCCCCCGCGGCAGATACGCAGTATTTT. Encoded protein: CSYCDSAPAADTQYF. The chain is built from TRBV29-1 and TRBJ2-3; D possibly corresponds to TRBD2 (5 bases). Trimming took 8 bases from V and 4 from J, leaving 22 bases between them. CDR3 length equals 15 residues. Germline values: CDR1 SQVTM, CDR2 ANQGSEA.

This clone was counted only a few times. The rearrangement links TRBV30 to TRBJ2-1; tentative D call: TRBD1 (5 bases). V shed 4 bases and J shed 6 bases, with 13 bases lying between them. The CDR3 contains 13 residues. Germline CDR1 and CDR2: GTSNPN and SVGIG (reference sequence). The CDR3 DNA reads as TGTGCCTGGATGCGGCAGGGTATCAATGAGCAGTTCTTC. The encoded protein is CAWMRQGINEQFF.

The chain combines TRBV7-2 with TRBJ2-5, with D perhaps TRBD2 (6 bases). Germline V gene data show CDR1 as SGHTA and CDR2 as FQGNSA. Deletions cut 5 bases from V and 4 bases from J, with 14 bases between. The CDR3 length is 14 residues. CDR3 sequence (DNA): TGTGCCAGCAGCCTCACAGGCGGGATAGAGACCCAGTACTTC. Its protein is CASSLTGGIETQYF.